This T cell receptor (beta chain) was sequenced during a study of cytomegalovirus exposure and HLA in healthy donors. The study's findings and limits: The Asian-associated ancestry cluster reportedly had fewer N-insertions than the roughly 670-donor mean in a later analysis. Several of the most significant clusters were apparently associated with common viral pathogens in a later analysis. A later analysis linked a missense variant in DCLRE1C to the trimming of TCR beta V and J genes. A previous analysis found most TCR beta V segments productive roughly 87% or roughly 30% of the time.

In regard to this clone: Antigen: not known.

PCR was performed using 60 Vbeta and 13 Jbeta primers. Here immunoSEQ multiplex PCR was the method, and the copy in TCRdb shows in-frame clones only, minus some. This sample has roughly 180,000 clones, with less than 90% found just once. This sequence was found in a boy younger than 18 in good health and CMV-seronegative. Sample: PBMCs.

Here the CDR3 DNA reads TGTGCCACTCGGTGGCGGCAGACAGACTCTGGGGCCAACGTCCTGACTTTC. Translation gives CATRWRQTDSGANVLTF. V and J are TRBV19 and TRBJ2-6; D may be TRBD1 (5 bases). There are 17 residues in the CDR3. Trimming took 10 bases from V and 0 from J, leaving 19 bases between them. Germline V gene sequence: CDR1 LNHDA, CDR2 SQIVND (reference sequence).